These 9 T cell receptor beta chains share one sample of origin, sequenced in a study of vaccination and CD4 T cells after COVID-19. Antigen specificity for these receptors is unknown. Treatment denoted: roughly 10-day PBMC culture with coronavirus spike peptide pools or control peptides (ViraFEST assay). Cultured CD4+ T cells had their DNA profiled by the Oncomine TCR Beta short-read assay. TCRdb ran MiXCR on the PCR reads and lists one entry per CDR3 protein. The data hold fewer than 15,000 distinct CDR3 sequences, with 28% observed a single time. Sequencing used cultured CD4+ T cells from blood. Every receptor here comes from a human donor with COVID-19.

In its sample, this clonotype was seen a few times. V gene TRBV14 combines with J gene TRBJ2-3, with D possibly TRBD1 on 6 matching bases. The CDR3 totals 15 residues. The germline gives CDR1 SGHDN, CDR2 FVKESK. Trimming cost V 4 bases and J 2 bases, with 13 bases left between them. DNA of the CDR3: TGTGCCAGCAGCCCCCTTGGACAGCTCACAGATACGCAGTATTTT. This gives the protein CASSPLGQLTDTQYF.

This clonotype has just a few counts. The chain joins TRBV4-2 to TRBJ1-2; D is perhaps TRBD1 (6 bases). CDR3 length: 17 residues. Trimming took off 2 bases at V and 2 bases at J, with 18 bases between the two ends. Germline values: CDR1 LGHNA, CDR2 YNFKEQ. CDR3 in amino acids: CASSQNTGNFMNYGYTF. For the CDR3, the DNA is TGTGCCAGCAGCCAAAATACAGGGAACTTTATGAACTATGGCTACACCTTC.

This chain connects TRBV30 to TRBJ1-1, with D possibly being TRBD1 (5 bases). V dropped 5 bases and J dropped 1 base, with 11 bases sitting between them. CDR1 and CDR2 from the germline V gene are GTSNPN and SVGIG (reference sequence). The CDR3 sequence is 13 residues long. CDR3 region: CAWSGGKNTEAFF. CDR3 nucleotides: TGTGCCTGGTCCGGGGGAAAGAACACTGAAGCTTTCTTT.

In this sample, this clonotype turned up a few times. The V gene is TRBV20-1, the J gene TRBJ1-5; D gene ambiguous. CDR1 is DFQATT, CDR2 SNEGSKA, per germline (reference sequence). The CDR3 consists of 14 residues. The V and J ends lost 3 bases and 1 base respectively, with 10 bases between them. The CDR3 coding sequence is TGCAGTGCTAGTTCGGGGTTGAGCAATCAGCCCCAGCATTTT. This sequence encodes CSASSGLSNQPQHF.

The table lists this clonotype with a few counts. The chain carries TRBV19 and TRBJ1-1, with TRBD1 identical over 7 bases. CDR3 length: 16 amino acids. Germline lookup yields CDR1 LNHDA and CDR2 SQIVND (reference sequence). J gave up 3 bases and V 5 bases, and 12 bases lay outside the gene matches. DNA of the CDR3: TGTGCCAGTAGTGCCCAGGGTACAGGGGCTGACACTGAAGCTTTCTTT. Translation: CASSAQGTGADTEAFF.

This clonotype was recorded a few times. The CDR3 coding sequence is TGTGCCAGCAGCCAACGGAAACCGGGACGCGGGGAGACCCAGTACTTC. Protein sequence: CASSQRKPGRGETQYF. V is TRBV14 and J is TRBJ2-5; the D gene could be TRBD1 or TRBD2 (5 bases each). The CDR3 runs 16 residues. With 2 bases removed from V and 5 bases from J, the gap between germline ends came to 18 bases. In germline, CDR1 is SGHDN, CDR2 FVKESK.

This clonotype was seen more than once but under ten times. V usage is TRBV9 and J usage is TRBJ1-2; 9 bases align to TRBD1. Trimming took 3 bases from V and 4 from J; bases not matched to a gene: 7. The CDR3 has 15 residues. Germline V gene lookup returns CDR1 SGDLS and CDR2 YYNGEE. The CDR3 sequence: CASSERQGGSYGYTF. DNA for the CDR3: TGTGCCAGCAGCGAGAGACAGGGGGGAAGCTATGGCTACACCTTC.

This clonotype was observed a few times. The DNA of the CDR3 is TGTGCCAGCAGCTTGGACAGGGTTAACGGGGAGCTGTTTTTT. Translating gives CASSLDRVNGELFF. J is TRBJ2-2 and V is TRBV5-4, with D possibly matching TRBD1 (6 bases). The CDR3 extends over 14 amino acids. Germline CDR1 reads SGHNT; CDR2 reads YYREEE (reference sequence). The germline V and J ends were trimmed by 0 bases and 7 bases, with 10 bases remaining between them.

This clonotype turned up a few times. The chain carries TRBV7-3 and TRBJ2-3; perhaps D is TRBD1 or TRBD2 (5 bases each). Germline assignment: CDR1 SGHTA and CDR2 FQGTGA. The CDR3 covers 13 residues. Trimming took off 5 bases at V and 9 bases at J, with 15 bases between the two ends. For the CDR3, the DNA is TGTGCCAGCAGCCCCCTGATAGGGGAGACGCAGTATTTT. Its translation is CASSPLIGETQYF.